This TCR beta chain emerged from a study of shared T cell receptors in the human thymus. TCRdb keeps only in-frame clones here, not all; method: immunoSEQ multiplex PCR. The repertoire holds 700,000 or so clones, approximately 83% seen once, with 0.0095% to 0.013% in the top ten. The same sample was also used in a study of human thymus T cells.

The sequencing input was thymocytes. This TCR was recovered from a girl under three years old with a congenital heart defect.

CDR3: CSVAKRNNEQFF. DNA for the CDR3: TGCAGCGTTGCAAAGAGAAACAATGAGCAGTTCTTC. The chain links TRBV29-1 to TRBJ2-1; D gene ambiguous. The V gene lost 4 bases and the J gene lost 5 bases, with 9 bases spanning the gap. The CDR3 spans 12 residues. The V gene's germline CDR1 is SQVTM and CDR2 ANQGSEA.